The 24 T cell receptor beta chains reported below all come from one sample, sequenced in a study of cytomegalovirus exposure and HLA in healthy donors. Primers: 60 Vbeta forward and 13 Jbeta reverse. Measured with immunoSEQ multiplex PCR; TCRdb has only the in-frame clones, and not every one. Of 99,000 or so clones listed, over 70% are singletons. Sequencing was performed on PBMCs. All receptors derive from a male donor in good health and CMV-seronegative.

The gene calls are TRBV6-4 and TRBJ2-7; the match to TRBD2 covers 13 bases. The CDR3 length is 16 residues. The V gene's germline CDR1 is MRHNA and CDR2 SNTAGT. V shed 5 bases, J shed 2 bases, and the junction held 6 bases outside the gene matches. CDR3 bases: TGTGCCAGCAGTCAACTAGCGGGAGGGCCCGCCTACGAGCAGTACTTC. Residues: CASSQLAGGPAYEQYF.

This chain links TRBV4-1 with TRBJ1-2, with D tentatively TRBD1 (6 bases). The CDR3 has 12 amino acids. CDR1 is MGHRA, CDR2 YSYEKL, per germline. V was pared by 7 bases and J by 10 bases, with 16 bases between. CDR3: CASNDLQGFYTF. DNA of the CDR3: TGCGCCAGCAACGACTTACAGGGCTTCTACACCTTC.

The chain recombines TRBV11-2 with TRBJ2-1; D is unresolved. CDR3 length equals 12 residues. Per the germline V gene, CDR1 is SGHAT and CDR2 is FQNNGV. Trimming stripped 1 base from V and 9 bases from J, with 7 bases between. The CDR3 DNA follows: TGTGCCAGCAGCTTAGTAGTTCTTGAGCAGTTCTTC. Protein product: CASSLVVLEQFF.

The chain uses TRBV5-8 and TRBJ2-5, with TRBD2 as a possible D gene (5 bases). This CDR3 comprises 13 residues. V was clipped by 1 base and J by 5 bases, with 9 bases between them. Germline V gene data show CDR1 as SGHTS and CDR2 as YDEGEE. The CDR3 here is CASSLLAQETQYF. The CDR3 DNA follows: TGTGCCAGCAGCTTGTTAGCGCAGGAGACCCAGTACTTC.

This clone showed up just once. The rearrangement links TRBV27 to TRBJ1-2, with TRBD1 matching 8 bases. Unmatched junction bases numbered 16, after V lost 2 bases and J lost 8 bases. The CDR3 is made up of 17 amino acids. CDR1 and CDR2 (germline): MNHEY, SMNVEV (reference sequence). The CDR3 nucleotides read TGTGCCAGCAGTTTACGGCAGGGGGCGAGCCCACGGTGGGGCTACACCTTC. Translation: CASSLRQGASPRWGYTF.

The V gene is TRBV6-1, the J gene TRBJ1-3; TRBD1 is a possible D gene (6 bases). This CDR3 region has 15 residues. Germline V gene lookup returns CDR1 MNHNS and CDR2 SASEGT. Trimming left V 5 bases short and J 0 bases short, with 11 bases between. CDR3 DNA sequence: TGTGCCAGCAGTTCGGGACACTACTCTGGAAACACCATATATTTT. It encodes CASSSGHYSGNTIYF.

The CDR3 reads CASSLLPTDTQYF. The CDR3, as DNA: TGTGCCAGCAGCTTACTCCCCACAGATACGCAGTATTTT. The chain recombines TRBV7-9 with TRBJ2-3; D remains ambiguous. From germline, CDR1 is SEHNR and CDR2 FQNEAQ (reference sequence). The CDR3 consists of 13 residues. V dropped 2 bases and J dropped 2 bases, with 5 bases sitting between them. The full variable domain, rest sourced from reference TRBV7-9 and TRBJ2-3, is DTGVSQNPRHKITKRGQNVTFRCDPISEHNRLYWYRQTLGQGPEFLTYFQNEAQLEKSRLLSDRFSAERPKGSFSTLEIQRTEQGDSAMYLCASSLLPTDTQYFGPGTRLTVL.

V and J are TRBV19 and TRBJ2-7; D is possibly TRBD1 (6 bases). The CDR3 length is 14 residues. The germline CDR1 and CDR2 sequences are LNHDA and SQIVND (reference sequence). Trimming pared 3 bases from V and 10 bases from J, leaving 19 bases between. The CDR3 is CASSITGSGQRQYF. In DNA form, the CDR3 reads TGTGCCAGTAGTATTACCGGGTCGGGACAACGTCAGTACTTC.

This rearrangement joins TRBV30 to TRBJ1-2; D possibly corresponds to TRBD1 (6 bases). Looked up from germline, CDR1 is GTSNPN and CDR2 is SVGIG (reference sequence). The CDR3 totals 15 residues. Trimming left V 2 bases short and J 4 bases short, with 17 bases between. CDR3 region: CAWSLRRRGAYGYTF. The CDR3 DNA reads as TGTGCCTGGAGTCTCAGGAGGCGGGGGGCCTATGGCTACACCTTC. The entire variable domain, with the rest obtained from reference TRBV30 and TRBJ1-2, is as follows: SQTIHQWPATLVQPVGSPLSLECTVEGTSNPNLYWYRQAAGRGLQLLFYSVGIGQISSEVPQNLSASRPQDRQFILSSKKLLLSDSGFYLCAWSLRRRGAYGYTFGSGTRLTVV.

In nucleotides, the CDR3 is TGTGCCAGCAGCTTGATCGGCAGGGTATCTACAGATACGCAGTATTTT. Residues: CASSLIGRVSTDTQYF. The chain joins TRBV4-2 to TRBJ2-3; D possibly corresponds to TRBD1 (5 bases). V was pared by 5 bases and J by 3 bases, with 18 bases between. CDR3 size: 16 residues. Germline CDR1 LGHNA, CDR2 YNFKEQ.

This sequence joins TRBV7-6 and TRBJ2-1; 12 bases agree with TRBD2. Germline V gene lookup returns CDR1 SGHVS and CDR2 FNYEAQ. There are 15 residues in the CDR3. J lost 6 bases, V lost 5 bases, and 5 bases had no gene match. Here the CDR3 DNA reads TGTGCCAGCAGCCCGACTAGCGGGAGAGTCAATGAGCAGTTCTTC. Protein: CASSPTSGRVNEQFF.

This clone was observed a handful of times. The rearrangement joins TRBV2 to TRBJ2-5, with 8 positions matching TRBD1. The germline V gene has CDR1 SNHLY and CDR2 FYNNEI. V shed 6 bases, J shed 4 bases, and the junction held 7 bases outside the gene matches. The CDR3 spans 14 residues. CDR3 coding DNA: TGTGCCAGCAGCTCAGGGGGCAGGGTAGAGACCCAGTACTTC. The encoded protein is CASSSGGRVETQYF.

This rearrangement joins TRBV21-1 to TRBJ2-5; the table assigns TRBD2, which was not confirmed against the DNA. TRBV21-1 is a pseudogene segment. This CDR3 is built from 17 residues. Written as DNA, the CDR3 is TGTGCCAGCAGCAAAGAGGCGCGGGAGTGCGCCAAAGAGACCCAGTACTTC. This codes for CASSKEARECAKETQYF.

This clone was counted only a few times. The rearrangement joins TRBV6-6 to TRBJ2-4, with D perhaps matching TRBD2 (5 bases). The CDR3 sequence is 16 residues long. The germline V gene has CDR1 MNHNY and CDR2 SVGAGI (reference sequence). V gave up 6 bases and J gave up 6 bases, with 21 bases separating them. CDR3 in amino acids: CASSYPRGSGGNIQYF. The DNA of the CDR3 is TGTGCCAGCAGCTACCCTCGAGGGAGTGGAGGAAACATTCAGTACTTC.

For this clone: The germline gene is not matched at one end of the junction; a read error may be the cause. The CDR3 DNA reads as TGTTCCAGCGAAGGGGTCGGCACTGAAGCTTTCTTT. Translated: CSSEGVGTEAFF. The chain is built from TRBV7-9 and TRBJ1-1, with TRBD1 as a possible D gene (5 bases). The CDR3 length is 12 residues. CDR1 and CDR2 from the germline V gene are SEHNR and FQNEAQ (reference sequence).

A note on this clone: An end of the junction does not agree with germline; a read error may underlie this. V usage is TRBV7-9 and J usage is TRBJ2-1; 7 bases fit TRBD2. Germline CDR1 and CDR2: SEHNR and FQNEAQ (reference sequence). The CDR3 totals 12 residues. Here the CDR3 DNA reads TGTTCCAGCAGCTTAAGTGGGGGAGGGAAGTTCTTC. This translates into CSSSLSGGGKFF.

The CDR3 spells CASSIMAQGIVVEQFF. CDR3 nucleotide sequence: TGTGCCAGCAGCATAATGGCCCAGGGGATTGTTGTTGAGCAGTTCTTC. The chain links TRBV7-8 to TRBJ2-1; D may be TRBD1 (6 bases). V was clipped by 5 bases and J by 9 bases, with 23 bases between them. There are 16 residues in the CDR3. CDR1 is SGHVS, CDR2 FQNEAQ, per germline. Full variable domain (rest looked up from reference TRBV7-8 and TRBJ2-1): GAGVSQSPRYKVAKRGQDVALRCDPISGHVSLFWYQQALGQGPEFLTYFQNEAQLDKSGLPSDRFFAERPEGSVSTLKIQRTQQEDSAVYLCASSIMAQGIVVEQFFGPGTRLTVL.

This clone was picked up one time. Here the CDR3 reads CASSTRDRGRGAFF. DNA for the CDR3: TGTGCCAGCAGCACGCGGGACAGGGGTAGAGGAGCTTTCTTT. The J gene is TRBJ1-1, the V gene TRBV28; TRBD1 matches 10 bases. This CDR3 is 14 amino acids long. In germline, CDR1 is MDHEN, CDR2 SYDVKM. V gave up 6 bases and J gave up 10 bases; unmatched junction bases: 11.

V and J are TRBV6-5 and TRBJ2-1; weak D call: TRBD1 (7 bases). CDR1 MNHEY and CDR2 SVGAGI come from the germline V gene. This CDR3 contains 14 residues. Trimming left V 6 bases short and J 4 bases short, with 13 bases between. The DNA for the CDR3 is TGTGCCAGCAGCTGGGCGGGACAGTACAATGAGCAGTTCTTC. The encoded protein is CASSWAGQYNEQFF.

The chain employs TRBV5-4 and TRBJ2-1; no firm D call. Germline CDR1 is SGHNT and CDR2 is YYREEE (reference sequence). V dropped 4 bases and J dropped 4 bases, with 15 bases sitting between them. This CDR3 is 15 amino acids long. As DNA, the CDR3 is TGTGCCAGCAGCGTTTCGTTAGGAGTGTACAATGAGCAGTTCTTC. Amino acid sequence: CASSVSLGVYNEQFF.

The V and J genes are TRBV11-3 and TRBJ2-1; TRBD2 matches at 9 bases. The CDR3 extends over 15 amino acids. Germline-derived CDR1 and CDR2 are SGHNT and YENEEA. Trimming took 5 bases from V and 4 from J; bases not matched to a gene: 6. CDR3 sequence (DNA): TGTGCCAGCAGCGGCGGCGGGGGGGCTTACAATGAGCAGTTCTTC. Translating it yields CASSGGGGAYNEQFF.

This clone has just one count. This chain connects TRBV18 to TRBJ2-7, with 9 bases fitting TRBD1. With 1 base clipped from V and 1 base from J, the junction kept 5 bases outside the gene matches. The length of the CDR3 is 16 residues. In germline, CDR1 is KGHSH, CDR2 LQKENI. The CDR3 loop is CASSPRGTGSSYEQYF. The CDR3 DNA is TGTGCCAGCTCACCACGCGGGACAGGGTCTTCCTACGAGCAGTACTTC.

CDR3 nucleotides: TGCAGCGTTGAAGATTGGACGGGACAGGGACAAGAGACCCAGTACTTC. This encodes CSVEDWTGQGQETQYF. The gene calls are TRBV29-1 and TRBJ2-5, with 9 bases aligning to TRBD1. The CDR3 runs 16 residues. V gave up 0 bases and J gave up 2 bases; unmatched junction bases: 7. Germline V lookup: CDR1 SQVTM, CDR2 ANQGSEA. Complete variable domain (other parts from reference TRBV29-1 and TRBJ2-5): SAVISQKPSRDICQRGTSLTIQCQVDSQVTMMFWYRQQPGQSLTLIATANQGSEATYESGFVIDKFPISRPNLTFSTLTVSNMSPEDSSIYLCSVEDWTGQGQETQYFGPGTRLLVL.

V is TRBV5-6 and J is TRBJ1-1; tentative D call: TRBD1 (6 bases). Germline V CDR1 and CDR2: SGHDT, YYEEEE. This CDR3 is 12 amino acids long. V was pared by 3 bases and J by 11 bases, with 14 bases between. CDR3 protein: CASSSRDIDAFF. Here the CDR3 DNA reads TGTGCCAGCAGCTCCCGGGACATAGACGCTTTCTTT. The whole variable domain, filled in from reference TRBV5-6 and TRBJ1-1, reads DAGVTQSPTHLIKTRGQQVTLRCSPKSGHDTVSWYQQALGQGPQFIFQYYEEEERQRGNFPDRFSGHQFPNYSSELNVNALLLGDSALYLCASSSRDIDAFFGQGTRLTVV.